Below, 18 T cell receptor beta chains from the same sample are listed, as sequenced in a study of blood T cell repertoires in COVID-19. Profiled with immunoSEQ multiplex PCR; TCRdb holds only in-frame clones, not every one. This sample yields approximately 160,000 clones, of which more than 70% are seen a single time; around 3.6% belongs to the top ten. Material for sequencing was PBMCs or T cells enriched from blood (not recorded which). The receptors come from a woman aged 50 to 60 in a cohort exposed to, infected with or recovered from COVID-19 (not recorded which).

The CDR3: CASSDRGRGAYGYTF. DNA for the CDR3: TGTGCCAGCAGCGATAGGGGGCGGGGAGCCTATGGCTACACCTTC. This chain joins TRBV3-1 (or the pseudogene TRBV3-2) and TRBJ1-2, with 7 bases that match TRBD1. V lost 5 bases to trimming and J lost 4 bases; unmatched junction nucleotides: 10. This CDR3 has 15 amino acids. Germline V gene sequence: CDR1 LGHDT, CDR2 YNNKEL (reference sequence).

The chain has TRBV9 and TRBJ2-7, with 8 bases lining up with TRBD1. The trim removed 0 bases at V and 2 bases at J, leaving 7 bases unmatched. The CDR3 covers 16 residues. Germline CDR1 SGDLS, CDR2 YYNGEE. CDR3 nucleotides: TGTGCCAGCAGCGTAGCTACAGGGGGAGATACCTACGAGCAGTACTTC. It yields the protein CASSVATGGDTYEQYF.

V gene TRBV27 combines with J gene TRBJ1-2; D not resolved. Looked up from germline, CDR1 is MNHEY and CDR2 is SMNVEV (reference sequence). The CDR3 runs 14 residues. Trimming pared 2 bases from V and 6 bases from J, leaving 13 bases between. As DNA, the CDR3 is TGTGCCAGCAGTTTACGTCGGCCAGACAATGGCTACACCTTC. Residues: CASSLRRPDNGYTF.

The V gene is TRBV3-1 (or the pseudogene TRBV3-2), the J gene TRBJ1-3; maybe TRBD1 (5 bases). With 4 bases removed from V and 3 bases from J, the gap between germline ends came to 16 bases. The length of the CDR3 is 16 residues. Looked up from germline, CDR1 is LGHDT and CDR2 is YNNKEL (reference sequence). The CDR3 region has the DNA TGTGCCAGCAGCCTCTGGATGGGGGGGTGTGGAAACACCATATATTTT. Residues: CASSLWMGGCGNTIYF.

V and J are TRBV19 and TRBJ1-5; 8 bases map to TRBD1. Germline V gene sequence: CDR1 LNHDA, CDR2 SQIVND (reference sequence). This CDR3 is built from 14 residues. With V trimmed by 5 bases and J by 7 bases, 7 bases remained unmatched. DNA of the CDR3: TGTGCCAGTAGTCCGCGGACAGGGAACCAGCCCCAGCATTTT. Its protein product is CASSPRTGNQPQHF.

The gene calls are TRBV24-1 and TRBJ1-2, with 9 bases lining up with TRBD1. The CDR3 loop spans 18 amino acids. Germline values: CDR1 KGHDR, CDR2 SFDVKD. J lost 8 bases, V lost 3 bases, and 18 bases had no gene match. The CDR3, as DNA: TGTGCCACCAGTGATCCTGGGGTCGGGACAGGGCGAGGAGAGGGCTACACCTTC. It encodes CATSDPGVGTGRGEGYTF.

The rearrangement uses TRBV11-2 and TRBJ2-1; 13 bases fit TRBD2. The germline V gene has CDR1 SGHAT and CDR2 FQNNGV. V shed 5 bases and J 5 bases; nucleotides not matched to a gene: 6. This CDR3 region has 16 residues. The DNA for the CDR3 is TGTGCCAGCAGCACCGGACTAGCGGGGGCCAACAATGAGCAGTTCTTC. It specifies CASSTGLAGANNEQFF.

This rearrangement joins TRBV3-1 (or the pseudogene TRBV3-2) to TRBJ1-3; unclear D gene. V was clipped by 1 base and J by 2 bases, with 9 bases between them. The CDR3 is 15 residues long. CDR1 is LGHDT, CDR2 YNNKEL, per germline (reference sequence). As DNA, the CDR3 is TGTGCCAGCAGCCAAGTGTTGAGGGCTGGAAACACCATATATTTT. Amino acids: CASSQVLRAGNTIYF.

The genes are TRBV2 and TRBJ1-4; 8 positions agree with TRBD1. CDR3 length: 13 amino acids. In germline, CDR1 is SNHLY, CDR2 FYNNEI. The trim removed 8 bases at V and 8 bases at J, leaving 7 bases unmatched. CDR3 region: CASLGQGWEKLFF. CDR3 coding DNA: TGTGCCAGCCTAGGACAGGGATGGGAAAAACTGTTTTTT.

The chain recombines TRBV30 with TRBJ1-1, with D unresolved. This CDR3 contains 11 residues. V was clipped by 5 bases and J by 9 bases, with 13 bases between them. Germline CDR1 is GTSNPN and CDR2 is SVGIG (reference sequence). The CDR3 region has the DNA TGTGCCTGGGGACCACGAGGAAAAGCTTTCTTT. The encoded protein is CAWGPRGKAFF.

This chain connects TRBV4-3 to TRBJ2-1; 10 bases match TRBD2. CDR1 LGHNA and CDR2 YSLEER come from the germline V gene. V lost 0 bases and J lost 9; bases outside the gene matches: 11. This CDR3 contains 17 residues. The DNA for the CDR3 is TGCGCCAGCAGCCAAGAACTAGCGGGAAAATTTGGGTTTGAGCAGTTCTTC. It yields the protein CASSQELAGKFGFEQFF.

This sequence joins TRBV3-1 (or the pseudogene TRBV3-2) and TRBJ1-5; D is ambiguous. Trimming removed 2 bases at V and 0 bases at J, with 26 bases between. From germline, CDR1 is LGHDT and CDR2 YNNKEL (reference sequence). CDR3 length: 21 amino acids. For the CDR3, the DNA is TGTGCCAGCAGCCAACAGGTTAGAACAAGGCTTTCGATTTATAGCAATCAGCCCCAGCATTTT. This encodes CASSQQVRTRLSIYSNQPQHF.

This clone has a handful of counts. The rearrangement joins TRBV7-3 to TRBJ1-1; TRBD1 matches at 7 bases. After removal of 2 bases from V and 5 bases from J, the junction contained 2 bases not matched to a gene. There are 13 residues in the CDR3. Per germline, CDR1 SGHTA and CDR2 FQGTGA. The CDR3: CASSLGTATEAFF. CDR3 in DNA: TGTGCCAGCAGCTTAGGGACAGCGACTGAAGCTTTCTTT.

V is TRBV6-4 and J is TRBJ2-2, with 7 bases identical to TRBD2. This CDR3 has 13 amino acids. The germline CDR1 and CDR2 sequences are MRHNA and SNTAGT. Trimming at V came to 6 bases and at J to 3 bases, leaving 1 base not matched to a gene. The CDR3 reads CASSLADTGELFF. CDR3 sequence (DNA): TGTGCCAGCAGCCTAGCGGACACCGGGGAGCTGTTTTTT.

V is TRBV11-2 and J is TRBJ2-3; D is unclear. V was pared by 0 bases and J by 5 bases, with 15 bases between. The CDR3 runs to 16 residues. CDR1 is SGHAT, CDR2 FQNNGV, per germline. CDR3 in amino acids: CASSLDRVQTGDTQYF. CDR3 nucleotides: TGTGCCAGCAGCTTAGATCGGGTTCAAACGGGAGATACGCAGTATTTT.

V and J are TRBV28 and TRBJ1-5; 12 bases fit TRBD1. CDR3 size: 16 residues. With 5 bases clipped from V and 5 bases from J, the junction kept 7 bases outside the gene matches. Germline V gene data show CDR1 as MDHEN and CDR2 as SYDVKM. The CDR3 reads CASSPRDRGLYQPQHF. The CDR3 DNA reads as TGTGCCAGCAGTCCTAGGGACAGGGGGCTGTATCAGCCCCAGCATTTT.

The chain employs TRBV5-1 and TRBJ2-7, with TRBD1 matching over 7 bases. Germline assignment: CDR1 SGHRS and CDR2 YFSETQ. The CDR3 is made up of 14 amino acids. The V gene end was trimmed by 4 bases and the J gene end by 2 bases; junction bases not matched to a gene: 6. The CDR3 DNA is TGCGCCAGCAGCGCCGGGACAGATACCTACGAGCAGTACTTC. Translating gives CASSAGTDTYEQYF.

V usage is TRBV5-4 and J usage is TRBJ2-1; 8 positions agree with TRBD2. The germline V gene has CDR1 SGHNT and CDR2 YYREEE (reference sequence). The V and J ends lost 0 bases and 10 bases, in that order; junction bases with no gene match: 0. The CDR3 is 12 amino acids. The CDR3 loop is CASSLVAGEQFF. CDR3 bases: TGTGCCAGCAGCTTGGTAGCGGGGGAGCAGTTCTTC.